This T cell receptor beta chain is from a study of blood T cell repertoires in COVID-19. Study context: In each case, the material was cDNA or gDNA derived from T cells, B-cell-depleted T cells, or PBMCs.

As handled by the study authors: From reference gene primer amplification, estimates of nucleated cell counts were derived. This table comes from immunoSEQ multiplex PCR, and its TCRdb copy is limited to in-frame clones, with some not included. For V, J and clone size, that table is used; D and trimming come from the DNA. This table holds approximately 210,000 clones, around 90% found once. The CDR3 spans 18 residues. V shed 7 bases and J 2 bases; nucleotides not matched to a gene: 16. Germline-derived CDR1 and CDR2 are LNHDA and SQIVND (reference sequence). The chain has TRBV19 and TRBJ1-5; 8 bases match TRBD1. This TCR was sampled from a young man with acute or convalescent COVID-19. The material sequenced was peripheral blood. The CDR3 DNA follows: TGTGCCAGTAACCAGGACAGGGACCCACCGAGGGGCAATCAGCCCCAGCATTTT. Protein sequence: CASNQDRDPPRGNQPQHF.